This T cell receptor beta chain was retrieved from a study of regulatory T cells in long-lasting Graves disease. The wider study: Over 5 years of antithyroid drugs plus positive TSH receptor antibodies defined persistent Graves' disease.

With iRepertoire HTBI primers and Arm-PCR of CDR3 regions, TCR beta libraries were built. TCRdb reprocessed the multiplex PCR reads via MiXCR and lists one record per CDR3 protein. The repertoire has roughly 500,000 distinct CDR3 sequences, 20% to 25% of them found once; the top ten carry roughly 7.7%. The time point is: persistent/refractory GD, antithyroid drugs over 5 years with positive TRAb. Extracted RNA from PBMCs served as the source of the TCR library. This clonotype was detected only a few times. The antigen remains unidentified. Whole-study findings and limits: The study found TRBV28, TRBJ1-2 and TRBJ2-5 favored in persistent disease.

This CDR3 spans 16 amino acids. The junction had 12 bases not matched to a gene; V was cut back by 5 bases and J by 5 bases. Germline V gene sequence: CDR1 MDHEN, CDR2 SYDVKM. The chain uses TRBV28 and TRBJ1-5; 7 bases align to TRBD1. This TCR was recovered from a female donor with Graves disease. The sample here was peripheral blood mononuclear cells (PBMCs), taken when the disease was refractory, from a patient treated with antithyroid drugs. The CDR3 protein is CASSAARGADYQPQHF. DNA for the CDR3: TGTGCCAGCAGTGCGGCCAGGGGGGCGGACTATCAGCCCCAGCATTTT.